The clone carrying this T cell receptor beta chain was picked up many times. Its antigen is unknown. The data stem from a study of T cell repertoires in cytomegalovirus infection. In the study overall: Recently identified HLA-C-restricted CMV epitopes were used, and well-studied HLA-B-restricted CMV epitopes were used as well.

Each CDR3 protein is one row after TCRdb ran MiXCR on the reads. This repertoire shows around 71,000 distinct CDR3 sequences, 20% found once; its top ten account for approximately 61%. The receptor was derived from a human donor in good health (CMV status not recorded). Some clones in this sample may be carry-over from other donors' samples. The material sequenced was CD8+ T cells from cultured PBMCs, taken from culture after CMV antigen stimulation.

CDR3 sequence: CASSYTPWGYNEQFF. CDR3 nucleotide sequence: TGTGCCAGCAGTTACACCCCGTGGGGTTACAATGAGCAGTTCTTC. This chain joins TRBV6-2 or TRBV6-3 and TRBJ2-1; D call uncertain. Trimming cost V 2 bases and J 4 bases, with 12 bases left between them. Germline values: CDR1 MNHEY, CDR2 SVGEGT. The CDR3 is 15 amino acids.